This record looks at one T cell receptor (beta chain) sequence and its context. The CDR3 totals 14 residues. Germline V gene lookup returns CDR1 SGHAT and CDR2 FQNNGV. V lost 5 bases to trimming and J lost 3 bases, with 11 bases between them. Measured with immunoSEQ multiplex PCR; TCRdb has only the in-frame clones, and not every one. The sample lists over 150,000 clones; over 85% were seen once. These data are taken from a study of T cell responses to AZD1222 COVID-19 vaccine. V is TRBV11-2 and J is TRBJ1-5; perhaps TRBD1 as D (5 bases). The sequence came from an adult in good health. The specimen was peripheral blood, collected on day 0 of AZD1222 vaccination. In DNA, the CDR3 is TGTGCCAGCAGCCCCGGGGGGATCAATCAGCCCCAGCATTTT. Its translation: CASSPGGINQPQHF.